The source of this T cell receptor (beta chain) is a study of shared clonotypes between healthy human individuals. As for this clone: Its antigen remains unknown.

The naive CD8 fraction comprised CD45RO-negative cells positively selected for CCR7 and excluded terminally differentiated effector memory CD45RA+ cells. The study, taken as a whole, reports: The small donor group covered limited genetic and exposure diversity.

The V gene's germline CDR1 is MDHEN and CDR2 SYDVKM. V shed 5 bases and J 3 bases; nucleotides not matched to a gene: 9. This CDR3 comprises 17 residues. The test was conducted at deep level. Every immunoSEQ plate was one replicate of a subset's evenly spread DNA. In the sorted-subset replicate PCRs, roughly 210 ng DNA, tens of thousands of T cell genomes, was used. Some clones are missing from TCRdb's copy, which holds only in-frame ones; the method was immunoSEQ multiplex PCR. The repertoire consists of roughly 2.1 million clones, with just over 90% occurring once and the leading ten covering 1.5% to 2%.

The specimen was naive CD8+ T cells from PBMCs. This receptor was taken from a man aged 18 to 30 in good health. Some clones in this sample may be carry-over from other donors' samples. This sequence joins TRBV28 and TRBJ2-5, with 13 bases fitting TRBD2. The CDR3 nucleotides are TGTGCCAGCAGTCCAGGGACTAGCGGGACGGATGAAGAGACCCAGTACTTC. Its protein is CASSPGTSGTDEETQYF.